The 27 T cell receptor beta chains below all came from one sample that was sequenced in a study of cytomegalovirus exposure and HLA in healthy donors. In the PCR, 60 Vbeta and 13 Jbeta primers were used. Produced via immunoSEQ multiplex PCR; TCRdb's table is partial and in-frame only. The ten top clones account for roughly 0.94%, within a sample of 100,000 to 150,000 clones. Specimen: PBMCs. Source of these receptors: a man aged 18 to 30 in good health and CMV-seronegative.

The V and J genes are TRBV30 and TRBJ1-2; D remains ambiguous. CDR1 and CDR2 (germline): GTSNPN, SVGIG (reference sequence). Trimming stripped 3 bases from V and 4 bases from J, with 9 bases between. The CDR3 covers 12 residues. In nucleotides, the CDR3 is TGTGCCTGGAGCGCTGGAGCCTATGGCTACACCTTC. Protein product: CAWSAGAYGYTF.

The chain employs TRBV29-1 and TRBJ1-2, with TRBD1 identical over 7 bases. Per the germline V gene, CDR1 is SQVTM and CDR2 is ANQGSEA. J lost 2 bases, V lost 1 base, and 4 bases had no gene match. This CDR3 region has 14 residues. This chain's CDR3 is CSVEGQGKNYGYTF. The CDR3, as DNA: TGCAGCGTTGAAGGACAGGGAAAGAACTATGGCTACACCTTC.

The V call is TRBV10-3, the J call TRBJ1-2, with 9 nucleotides matching TRBD1. CDR3 size: 15 residues. With 2 bases clipped from V and 4 bases from J, the junction kept 5 bases outside the gene matches. The germline gives CDR1 ENHRY, CDR2 SYGVKD. The CDR3 loop reads CAISETGGGGYGYTF. CDR3 DNA sequence: TGTGCCATCAGTGAGACAGGGGGCGGCGGCTATGGCTACACCTTC.

The rearrangement links TRBV5-4 to TRBJ2-7; TRBD1 might be the D (6 bases). V lost 3 bases to trimming and J lost 3 bases, with 16 bases between them. The CDR3 covers 15 residues. Germline-derived CDR1 and CDR2 are SGHNT and YYREEE (reference sequence). The CDR3 bases are TGTGCCAGCAGCTATGGAAACAGGGAAGGCTACGAGCAGTACTTC. This translates into CASSYGNREGYEQYF.

The chain links TRBV6-1 to TRBJ2-7, with TRBD2 matching 7 bases. V was pared by 8 bases and J by 1 base, with 5 bases of the junction left unmatched. Germline CDR1 is MNHNS and CDR2 is SASEGT. The CDR3 totals 13 residues. CDR3 nucleotides: TGTGCCAGCCGTTGGGAGGGATCCTACGAGCAGTACTTC. This encodes CASRWEGSYEQYF.

The genes are TRBV29-1 and TRBJ1-2; 12 nucleotides match TRBD1. The V gene end was trimmed by 4 bases and the J gene end by 4 bases; junction bases not matched to a gene: 7. Looked up from germline, CDR1 is SQVTM and CDR2 is ANQGSEA. The CDR3 consists of 15 residues. CDR3 coding DNA: TGCAGCGTTGGGACCGGGACAGGGGGCGTCTATGGCTACACCTTC. Translated, it gives CSVGTGTGGVYGYTF.

The chain recombines TRBV9 with TRBJ2-3; possibly TRBD1 for D (6 bases). The germline gives CDR1 SGDLS, CDR2 YYNGEE. With 3 bases removed from V and 0 bases from J, the gap between germline ends came to 17 bases. The CDR3 length is 17 residues. CDR3 in DNA: TGTGCCAGCAGCGATAGACAGGACCAATCTAGCACAGATACGCAGTATTTT. This sequence encodes CASSDRQDQSSTDTQYF. The complete variable domain, with remaining parts taken from reference TRBV9 and TRBJ2-3, reads DSGVTQTPKHLITATGQRVTLRCSPRSGDLSVYWYQQSLDQGLQFLIQYYNGEERAKGNILERFSAQQFPDLHSELNLSSLELGDSALYFCASSDRQDQSSTDTQYFGPGTRLTVL.

The V gene is TRBV5-1, the J gene TRBJ2-1, with 8 bases aligning to TRBD1. In germline, CDR1 is SGHRS, CDR2 YFSETQ. The CDR3 has 15 amino acids. V lost 1 base, J lost 5 bases, and 5 bases stayed unmatched. CDR3 DNA: TGCGCCAGCAGCTTGTCCATACAGGGGGACAATGAGCAGTTCTTC. This codes for CASSLSIQGDNEQFF.

J is TRBJ2-7 and V is TRBV30; D is possibly TRBD1 (6 bases). The V end was cut by 2 bases, the J end by 1 base, with 12 bases between. The CDR3 spans 14 residues. The germline V gene has CDR1 GTSNPN and CDR2 SVGIG (reference sequence). The CDR3 region is CAWSRQEFSYEQYF. In DNA, the CDR3 is TGTGCCTGGAGTCGACAGGAATTTTCCTACGAGCAGTACTTC.

The chain combines TRBV7-2 with TRBJ1-5; 7 bases fit TRBD1. There are 13 residues in the CDR3. J gave up 7 bases and V 3 bases, and 3 bases lay outside the gene matches. From germline, CDR1 is SGHTA and CDR2 FQGNSA. The CDR3 sequence is CASSFDRDQPQHF. The CDR3, as DNA: TGTGCCAGCAGCTTTGACAGGGACCAGCCCCAGCATTTT.

Written as DNA, the CDR3 is TGTGCCAGCTCACCACCGGGGGGGGCAGGAAAACTGTTTTTT. Protein sequence: CASSPPGGAGKLFF. This chain connects TRBV18 to TRBJ1-4; D is perhaps TRBD1 (6 bases). This CDR3 has 14 residues. Trimming pared 0 bases from V and 10 bases from J, leaving 12 bases between. Germline V CDR1 and CDR2: KGHSH, LQKENI.

V and J are TRBV15 and TRBJ1-2; D is unclear. The germline V gene has CDR1 LNHNV and CDR2 YYDKDF (reference sequence). The CDR3 loop spans 13 amino acids. Trimming pared 8 bases from V and 2 bases from J, leaving 12 bases between. The CDR3 reads CATRDTRNYGYTF. The DNA of the CDR3 is TGTGCCACCCGAGACACTCGGAACTATGGCTACACCTTC. Based on the CDR3 plus reference TRBV15 and TRBJ1-2, the full variable domain is DAMVIQNPRYQVTQFGKPVTLSCSQTLNHNVMYWYQQKSSQAPKLLFHYYDKDFNNEADTPDNFQSRRPNTSFCFLDIRSPGLGDTAMYLCATRDTRNYGYTFGSGTRLTVV.

J is TRBJ2-1 and V is TRBV4-1; TRBD2 might be the D (6 bases). The V gene lost 4 bases and the J gene lost 6 bases, with 19 bases spanning the gap. The CDR3 has 16 amino acids. Germline loops: CDR1 MGHRA, CDR2 YSYEKL. In DNA, the CDR3 is TGCGCCAGCAGCCCCTTCACGTCCTGGGGAGGCAATGAGCAGTTCTTC. Translating it yields CASSPFTSWGGNEQFF.

The chain combines TRBV18 with TRBJ2-6, with D perhaps TRBD1 (5 bases). CDR3 length equals 18 residues. The V gene's germline CDR1 is KGHSH and CDR2 LQKENI. Trimming stripped 3 bases from V and 1 base from J, with 16 bases between. CDR3 residues: CASSPPAQAISGANVLTF. DNA of the CDR3: TGTGCCAGCTCACCCCCGGCACAGGCGATTTCTGGGGCCAACGTCCTGACTTTC.

This chain links TRBV10-3 with TRBJ2-1; 9 positions agree with TRBD1. CDR1 is ENHRY and CDR2 is SYGVKD in the germline V gene. V dropped 8 bases and J dropped 4; count of bases not matched to a gene: 9. CDR3 length: 15 amino acids. CDR3 residues: CAISVQGATYNEQFF. CDR3 in DNA: TGTGCCATCTCTGTACAGGGGGCGACTTACAATGAGCAGTTCTTC.

The genes are TRBV6-1 and TRBJ1-1, with 8 bases fitting TRBD1. Germline values: CDR1 MNHNS, CDR2 SASEGT. The CDR3 spans 13 residues. The trim removed 11 bases at V and 1 base at J, leaving 6 bases unmatched. The CDR3 region is CAAGQGANTEAFF. The CDR3 DNA sequence: TGTGCCGCTGGACAGGGTGCGAACACTGAAGCTTTCTTT.

J is TRBJ2-1 and V is TRBV29-1; 7 bases align to TRBD2. The CDR3 spans 15 residues. The junction had 6 bases not matched to a gene; V was cut back by 4 bases and J by 0 bases. Germline CDR1 is SQVTM and CDR2 is ANQGSEA. The CDR3, as DNA: TGCAGCGTTGGGGGCGGGGGAGGCTCCTACAATGAGCAGTTCTTC. Amino acid sequence: CSVGGGGGSYNEQFF.

The rearrangement links TRBV19 to TRBJ1-6; the match to TRBD1 covers 7 bases. The junction had 10 bases not matched to a gene; V was cut back by 10 bases and J by 10 bases. Germline lookup yields CDR1 LNHDA and CDR2 SQIVND (reference sequence). The CDR3 loop spans 13 amino acids. CDR3 in amino acids: CATKRTGASPLHF. CDR3 DNA: TGTGCCACTAAACGGACAGGCGCCTCACCCCTCCACTTT.

This chain links TRBV19 with TRBJ1-2; 8 bases align to TRBD1. V lost 6 bases, J lost 6 bases, and 3 bases stayed unmatched. Germline V gives CDR1 LNHDA, CDR2 SQIVND (reference sequence). This CDR3 comprises 12 residues. In nucleotides, the CDR3 is TGTGCCAGTAGCCGGACAGGGAATGGCTACACCTTC. Its protein is CASSRTGNGYTF.

The genes are TRBV6-1 and TRBJ2-1; the match to TRBD2 covers 13 bases. This CDR3 region has 16 residues. Germline trimming cut 2 bases from V and 2 bases from J; bases unmatched to any gene: 0. Germline CDR1 reads MNHNS; CDR2 reads SASEGT. The CDR3 bases are TGTGCCAGCAGTGAAACTAGCGGGAGGGCCTACAATGAGCAGTTCTTC. Translating gives CASSETSGRAYNEQFF.

The rearrangement links TRBV7-9 to TRBJ2-6, with TRBD1 matching 7 bases. The CDR3 consists of 16 residues. Germline values: CDR1 SEHNR, CDR2 FQNEAQ (reference sequence). Trimming took 5 bases from V and 1 from J; bases not matched to a gene: 5. CDR3 loop: CASSPRTGSGANVLTF. The CDR3 DNA sequence: TGTGCCAGCAGCCCCCGGACAGGATCTGGGGCCAACGTCCTGACTTTC.

V is TRBV1 and J is TRBJ2-1; TRBD2, the table's D call, was not compared with the DNA. TRBV1 is given as a pseudogene. The CDR3 spans 14 residues. The CDR3 bases are TGCACCAGCAGCCCGGGGGGGCGGTACAATGAGCAGTTCTTC. Translated, it gives CTSSPGGRYNEQFF.

The chain is built from TRBV28 and TRBJ2-7; no firm D call. CDR1 is MDHEN and CDR2 is SYDVKM in the germline V gene. V lost 8 bases, J lost 7 bases, and 9 bases lay in between. The CDR3 extends over 10 amino acids. The CDR3 protein is CASSRQEQYF. The CDR3 DNA reads as TGTGCCAGCTCCCGACAAGAGCAGTACTTC.

The chain recombines TRBV27 with TRBJ2-3; TRBD2 agrees at 10 bases. CDR3 size: 16 residues. Germline CDR1 is MNHEY and CDR2 is SMNVEV (reference sequence). The J segment lost 1 base and the V segment lost 1 base, leaving 2 bases of the junction unmatched. The CDR3 loop reads CASSLFSGRRTDTQYF. Written as DNA, the CDR3 is TGTGCCAGCAGTTTATTTAGCGGGAGGCGCACAGATACGCAGTATTTT.

The genes are TRBV2 and TRBJ2-5, with 7 bases fitting TRBD1. V lost 7 bases, J lost 5 bases, and 7 bases stayed unmatched. The CDR3 has 13 residues. The V gene's germline CDR1 is SNHLY and CDR2 FYNNEI. The CDR3 protein is CASTEGGGETQYF. Written as DNA, the CDR3 is TGTGCCAGCACCGAAGGGGGCGGGGAGACCCAGTACTTC.

The rearrangement joins TRBV7-9 to TRBJ2-5; TRBD1 matches 11 bases. There are 15 residues in the CDR3. The ends lost 5 bases at V and 5 bases at J; junction bases unmatched: 7. The germline CDR1 and CDR2 sequences are SEHNR and FQNEAQ (reference sequence). The CDR3 sequence is CASSARTGGRETQYF. Written as DNA, the CDR3 is TGTGCCAGCAGCGCAAGGACAGGGGGCAGGGAGACCCAGTACTTC.

The rearrangement joins TRBV2 to TRBJ1-2, with D perhaps TRBD1 (5 bases). CDR3 length equals 15 residues. Germline V lookup: CDR1 SNHLY, CDR2 FYNNEI. V dropped 6 bases and J dropped 4 bases, with 18 bases sitting between them. CDR3 region: CASSWGGDRGYGYTF. DNA of the CDR3: TGTGCCAGCAGCTGGGGGGGAGACCGGGGCTATGGCTACACCTTC.